This TCR beta chain appears in the sequencing data of a study of cytomegalovirus exposure and HLA in healthy donors. It was with 60 Vbeta and 13 Jbeta primers that the PCR ran. Assay used: immunoSEQ multiplex PCR; TCRdb lists only in-frame clones, some missing. The sample records 160,000 or so clones, roughly 84% being singletons. Study-level points and caveats: Further analysis, carried out later, found HLA-associated TCR beta chains more clonally expanded than equally common other chains. In a later analysis, specific HLA alleles were associated with 15,000 to 20,000 TCR beta sequences at a 0.05 false discovery rate.

Germline values: CDR1 SQVTM, CDR2 ANQGSEA. There are 12 residues in the CDR3. V was pared by 7 bases and J by 3 bases, with 5 bases of the junction left unmatched. This clone was counted a few times. Antigen: not known. This TCR came from a woman between 18 and 30 years old in good health and CMV-seronegative. V usage is TRBV29-1 and J usage is TRBJ1-2, with 7 bases identical to TRBD1. Sequenced input: PBMCs. CDR3 in DNA: TGCAGCGCCGTCGGGACAGACTATGGCTACACCTTC. Its translation is CSAVGTDYGYTF.